The entry below describes one TCR beta chain. Its target is not known. The data originate from a study of OX40 agonist ivuxolimab in advanced cancers. The overall study: There were three patients with partial responses, one having hepatocellular carcinoma and two cutaneous melanoma.

Measured with immunoSEQ multiplex PCR; TCRdb has only the in-frame clones, and not every one. The table has under 85,000 clones, around nine tenths seen once. Germline loops: CDR1 ENHRY, CDR2 SYGVKD. There are 16 residues in the CDR3. V lost 4 bases to trimming and J lost 0 bases, with 13 bases between them. Study-wide findings and caveats: There were also nonresponders showing low normalized T-cell clonal expansion. At 0.1 to 3.0 mg/kg and by week 6, CD4+ and CD8+ T cells in the blood had expanded clonally. Among the lowest levels of clonal expansion were found in partial responders at 0.1-3.0 mg/kg.

The specimen comprised CD4+ or CD8+ T cells sorted from blood, sampled in a trial of the OX40 agonist ivuxolimab. This TCR came from an adult with an advanced solid tumor such as melanoma, head and neck, liver or kidney cancer. The rearrangement uses TRBV10-3 and TRBJ2-4, with a tentative D call TRBD1 (6 bases). In nucleotides, the CDR3 is TGTGCCATCAGTGGGGGTACAGGGCCAGCCAAAAACATTCAGTACTTC. It is translated as CAISGGTGPAKNIQYF.